This TCR beta chain was recovered during a study of Graves' ophthalmopathy and Graves' hyperthyroidism. The PBMCs originated from roughly 10 ml of fresh peripheral blood. Using RNA transcripts, the TCR beta CDR3 regions were amplified. The authors performed first-round RT-PCR with HTBI primers and then a second-round multiplex PCR. TCRdb processed the multiplex PCR reads anew with MiXCR; each CDR3 protein has one entry. The sample has roughly 380,000 distinct CDR3 sequences, over 15% seen once. In germline, CDR1 is SNHLY, CDR2 FYNNEI. Trimming removed 6 bases from V and 6 bases from J; junction bases left unmatched: 8. CDR3 length: 14 amino acids.

Material: peripheral blood. This receptor was identified in a woman under 30 with stable Graves' hyperthyroidism. The V gene is TRBV2, the J gene TRBJ1-5, with 7 bases aligning to TRBD1. The CDR3 here is CASSERGLGQPQHF. As DNA, the CDR3 is TGTGCCAGCAGCGAGAGGGGGCTCGGTCAGCCCCAGCATTTT.